A single sample is the source of the 9 T cell receptor beta chains below, sequenced in a study of vaccination and CD4 T cells after COVID-19. CD4+ T cells that had been cultured provided DNA sequenced with the Oncomine TCR Beta short-read assay. In TCRdb, the PCR reads were re-called with MiXCR into one record per CDR3 protein. The table records some 20,000 distinct CDR3 sequences, 40% to 50% of them present only once. As for treatment: roughly 11-day PBMC culture with coronavirus spike peptide pools or control peptides (ViraFEST assay). Antigens for these TCRs are unknown. The sample taken for sequencing was cultured CD4+ T cells from blood. These receptors originate from a human donor with COVID-19.

The V and J genes are TRBV20-1 and TRBJ1-6, with a weak D call TRBD1 (5 bases). The CDR3 runs to 10 residues. Per germline, CDR1 DFQATT and CDR2 SNEGSKA (reference sequence). V was pared by 5 bases and J by 10 bases, with 6 bases between. This chain's CDR3 is CSAWGSPLHF. The DNA of the CDR3 is TGCAGTGCTTGGGGCTCACCCCTCCACTTT.

The gene calls are TRBV6-5 and TRBJ2-3; D gene unclear. V shed 4 bases and J shed 1 base, with 12 bases lying between them. The germline gives CDR1 MNHEY, CDR2 SVGAGI. The length of the CDR3 is 15 residues. For the CDR3, the DNA is TGTGCCAGCAGTTCAAAAAGTATAGGCACAGATACGCAGTATTTT. Protein: CASSSKSIGTDTQYF.

This clonotype was observed a few times. The J gene is TRBJ1-5, the V gene TRBV20-1; D might be TRBD1 (5 bases). V was cut by 0 bases and J by 5 bases, with 17 bases left in between. In germline, CDR1 is DFQATT, CDR2 SNEGSKA (reference sequence). The CDR3 sequence is 16 residues long. This CDR3 reads CSARDGAGRVYQPQHF. The CDR3 bases are TGCAGTGCTAGAGATGGGGCAGGCCGGGTGTATCAGCCCCAGCATTTT.

The V and J genes are TRBV7-2 and TRBJ2-1; D gene ambiguous. This CDR3 spans 15 amino acids. Germline V lookup: CDR1 SGHTA, CDR2 FQGNSA. V lost 1 base and J 2 bases, leaving 9 bases between the germline ends. Here the CDR3 reads CASSLGVGPYNEQFF. CDR3 nucleotides: TGTGCCAGCAGCTTAGGGGTGGGCCCCTACAATGAGCAGTTCTTC.

This chain links TRBV7-3 with TRBJ2-5; 10 nucleotides line up with TRBD1. Germline CDR1 reads SGHTA; CDR2 reads FQGTGA. V shed 5 bases and J 4 bases; nucleotides not matched to a gene: 7. The CDR3 totals 15 residues. The CDR3 reads CASSKTGGFGETQYF. CDR3 in DNA: TGTGCCAGCAGCAAGACAGGGGGCTTTGGAGAGACCCAGTACTTC. The complete variable domain, with remaining parts taken from reference TRBV7-3 and TRBJ2-5, reads GAGVSQTPSNKVTEKGKYVELRCDPISGHTALYWYRQSLGQGPEFLIYFQGTGAADDSGLPNDRFFAVRPEGSVSTLKIQRTERGDSAVYLCASSKTGGFGETQYFGPGTRLLVL.

This chain uses TRBV5-1 with TRBJ2-7; 10 positions match TRBD2. The germline CDR1 and CDR2 sequences are SGHRS and YFSETQ. The CDR3 contains 14 residues. J gave up 5 bases and V 6 bases, and 8 bases lay outside the gene matches. This CDR3 is CASMSGGANHEQYF. CDR3 nucleotides: TGCGCCAGCATGAGCGGGGGGGCGAATCACGAGCAGTACTTC.

The gene calls are TRBV6-5 and TRBJ1-5, with D uncertain. The CDR3 length is 11 residues. The germline V gene has CDR1 MNHEY and CDR2 SVGAGI. Trimming cost V 0 bases and J 11 bases, with 5 bases left between them. This CDR3 reads CASSYSLAQHF. Here the CDR3 DNA reads TGTGCCAGCAGTTACTCGTTAGCCCAGCATTTT.

This rearrangement joins TRBV29-1 to TRBJ2-3, with D perhaps TRBD1 (5 bases). The germline V and J ends were trimmed by 3 bases and 2 bases, with 12 bases remaining between them. CDR3 length: 14 amino acids. Germline V gives CDR1 SQVTM, CDR2 ANQGSEA. In DNA form, the CDR3 reads TGCAGCGTTGATAGCAGGGTTTCCACAGATACGCAGTATTTT. This sequence encodes CSVDSRVSTDTQYF.

V gene TRBV6-1 combines with J gene TRBJ2-5; 9 positions agree with TRBD1. The CDR3 sequence is 15 residues long. V dropped 6 bases and J dropped 5; count of bases not matched to a gene: 10. The germline CDR1 and CDR2 sequences are MNHNS and SASEGT. The CDR3 DNA follows: TGTGCCAGCAGCCGAACAGGGGGCGGTGAGGAGACCCAGTACTTC. It yields the protein CASSRTGGGEETQYF.